These 9 T cell receptor beta chains share one sample of origin, sequenced in a study of T cells expressing NK-cell markers. Using the 5' RACE reads, TCRdb records one entry per CDR3 protein without DNA. The sample table sets out a few hundred thousand distinct CDR3 sequences. The sample taken for sequencing was blood T cells: a sorted CD56 or NKG2C T cell subset, CD4+ or CD8+ T cells, or bulk PBMC T cells (not recorded which). The receptor source for this set is a man between 18 and 35 years old in good health.

The genes are TRBV20-1 and TRBJ2-5; with no DNA, the TCRdb D assignment of TRBD1 cannot be verified. Germline lookup yields CDR1 DFQATT and CDR2 SNEGSKA (reference sequence). The CDR3 is 16 amino acids. CDR3 loop: CSARGVRGDSQETQYF.

The chain uses TRBV18 and TRBJ2-1. The CDR3 contains 15 residues. Germline V CDR1 and CDR2: KGHSH, LQKENI. This CDR3 reads CASSPIDSKNNEQFF.

This CDR3 reads CSVAQGAREQYF. The chain uses TRBV29-1 and TRBJ2-7; TCRdb's D call of TRBD1 is untestable without DNA. This CDR3 contains 12 residues. Germline-derived CDR1 and CDR2 are SQVTM and ANQGSEA.

The chain combines TRBV24-1 with TRBJ2-1; TCRdb names TRBD1, which stays unverified in the absence of DNA. CDR3 length: 13 residues. Germline V gene lookup returns CDR1 KGHDR and CDR2 SFDVKD. CDR3 loop: CATSEGGRGEQFF.

The chain employs TRBV6-2 or TRBV6-3 and TRBJ2-7; the D call of TRBD2 rests on TCRdb alone, since no DNA is present to check it. Looked up from germline, CDR1 is MNHEY and CDR2 is SVGEGT. This CDR3 has 16 amino acids. The CDR3 is CASNLRSSGTTYEQYF.

The V call is TRBV6-5, the J call TRBJ1-5; TCRdb designates TRBD1, a call that cannot be tested without DNA. CDR3 length: 15 residues. CDR1 is MNHEY, CDR2 SVGAGI, per germline. CDR3 protein: CASSYGQGRDQPQHF.

The chain joins TRBV6-6 to TRBJ2-5. The CDR3 has 13 amino acids. Per germline, CDR1 MNHNY and CDR2 SVGAGI (reference sequence). The CDR3 spells CASSYSIRETQYF.

The rearrangement links TRBV20-1 to TRBJ2-7; TCRdb picks TRBD2, but there is no DNA to check that call. CDR3 length: 14 amino acids. CDR1 and CDR2 from the germline V gene are DFQATT and SNEGSKA (reference sequence). The CDR3 sequence: CSAYSGIRSYEQYF.

The chain couples TRBV10-3 to TRBJ2-2. This CDR3 has 14 residues. Germline-derived CDR1 and CDR2 are ENHRY and SYGVKD. CDR3 residues: CAISVTLPTGELFF.